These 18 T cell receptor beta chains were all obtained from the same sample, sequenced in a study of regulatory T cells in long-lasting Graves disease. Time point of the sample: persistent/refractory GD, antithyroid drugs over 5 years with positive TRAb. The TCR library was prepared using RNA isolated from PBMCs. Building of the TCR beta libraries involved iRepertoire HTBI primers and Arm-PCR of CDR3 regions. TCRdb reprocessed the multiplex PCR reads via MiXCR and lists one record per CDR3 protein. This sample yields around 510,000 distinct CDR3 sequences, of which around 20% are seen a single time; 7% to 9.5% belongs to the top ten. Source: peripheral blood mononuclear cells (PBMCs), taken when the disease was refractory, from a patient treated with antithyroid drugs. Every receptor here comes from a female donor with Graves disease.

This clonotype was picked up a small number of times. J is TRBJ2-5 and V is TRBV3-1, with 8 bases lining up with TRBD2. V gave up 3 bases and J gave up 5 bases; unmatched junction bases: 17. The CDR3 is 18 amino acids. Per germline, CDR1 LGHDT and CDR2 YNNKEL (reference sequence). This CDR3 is CASSHWVAGGRLSETQYF. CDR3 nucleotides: TGTGCCAGCAGCCACTGGGTGGCGGGCGGGAGGTTAAGTGAGACCCAGTACTTC.

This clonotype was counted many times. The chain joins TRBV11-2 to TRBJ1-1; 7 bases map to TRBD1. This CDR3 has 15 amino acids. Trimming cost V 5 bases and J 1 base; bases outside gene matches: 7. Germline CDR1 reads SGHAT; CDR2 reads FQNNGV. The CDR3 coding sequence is TGTGCCAGCAGCCAAGGGACAGTCAAGAACACTGAAGCTTTCTTT. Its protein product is CASSQGTVKNTEAFF.

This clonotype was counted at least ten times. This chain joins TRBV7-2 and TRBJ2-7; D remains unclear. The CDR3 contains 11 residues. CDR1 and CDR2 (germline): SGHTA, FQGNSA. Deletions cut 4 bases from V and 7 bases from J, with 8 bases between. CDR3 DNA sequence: TGTGCCAGCAGCTCCCGGGTTGAGCAGTACTTC. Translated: CASSSRVEQYF. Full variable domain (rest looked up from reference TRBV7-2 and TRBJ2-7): GAGVSQSPSNKVTEKGKDVELRCDPISGHTALYWYRQSLGQGLEFLIYFQGNSAPDKSGLPSDRFSAERTGGSVSTLTIQRTQQEDSAVYLCASSSRVEQYFGPGTRLTVT.

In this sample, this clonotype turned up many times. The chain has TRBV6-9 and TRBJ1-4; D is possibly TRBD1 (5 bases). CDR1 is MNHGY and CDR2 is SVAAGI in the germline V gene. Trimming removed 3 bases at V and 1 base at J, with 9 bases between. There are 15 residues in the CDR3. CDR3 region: CASSYSQGTNEKLFF. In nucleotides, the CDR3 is TGTGCCAGCAGTTACTCCCAGGGAACTAATGAAAAACTGTTTTTT.

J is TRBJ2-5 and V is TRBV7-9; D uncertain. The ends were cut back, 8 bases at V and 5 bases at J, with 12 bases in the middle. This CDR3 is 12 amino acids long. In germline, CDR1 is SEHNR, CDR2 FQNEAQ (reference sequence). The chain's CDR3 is CASLPGTETQYF. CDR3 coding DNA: TGTGCCAGCCTTCCGGGTACGGAGACCCAGTACTTC. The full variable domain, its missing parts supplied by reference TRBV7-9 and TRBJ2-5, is DTGVSQNPRHKITKRGQNVTFRCDPISEHNRLYWYRQTLGQGPEFLTYFQNEAQLEKSRLLSDRFSAERPKGSFSTLEIQRTEQGDSAMYLCASLPGTETQYFGPGTRLLVL.

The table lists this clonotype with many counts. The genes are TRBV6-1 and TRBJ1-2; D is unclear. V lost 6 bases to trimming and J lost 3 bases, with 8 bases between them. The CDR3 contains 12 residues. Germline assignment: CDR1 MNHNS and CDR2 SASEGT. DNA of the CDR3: TGTGCCAGCAGCAGACTGGACTATGGCTACACCTTC. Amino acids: CASSRLDYGYTF.

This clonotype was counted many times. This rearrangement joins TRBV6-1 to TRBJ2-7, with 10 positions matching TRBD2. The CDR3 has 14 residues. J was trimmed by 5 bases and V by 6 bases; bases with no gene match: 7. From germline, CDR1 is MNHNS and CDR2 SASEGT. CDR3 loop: CASRGTSDSHEQYF. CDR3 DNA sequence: TGTGCCAGCAGAGGGACTAGCGACAGCCACGAGCAGTACTTC.

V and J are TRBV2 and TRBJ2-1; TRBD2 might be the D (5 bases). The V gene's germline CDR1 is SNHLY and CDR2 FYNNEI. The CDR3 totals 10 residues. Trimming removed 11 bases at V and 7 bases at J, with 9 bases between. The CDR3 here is CAVERNEQFF. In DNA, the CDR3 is TGTGCCGTTGAGCGGAATGAGCAGTTCTTC.

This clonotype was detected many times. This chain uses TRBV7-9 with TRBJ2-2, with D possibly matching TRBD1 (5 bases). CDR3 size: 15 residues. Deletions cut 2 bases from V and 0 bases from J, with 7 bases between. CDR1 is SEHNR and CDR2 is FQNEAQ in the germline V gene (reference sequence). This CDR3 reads CASSLTGANTGELFF. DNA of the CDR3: TGTGCCAGCAGCTTAACAGGCGCGAACACCGGGGAGCTGTTTTTT. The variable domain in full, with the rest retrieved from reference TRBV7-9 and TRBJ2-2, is DTGVSQNPRHKITKRGQNVTFRCDPISEHNRLYWYRQTLGQGPEFLTYFQNEAQLEKSRLLSDRFSAERPKGSFSTLEIQRTEQGDSAMYLCASSLTGANTGELFFGEGSRLTVL.

The CDR3 nucleotides read TGTGCCAGCAGCGCGACATCCGACGGTCCCAGAGCCGGGGAGCTGTTTTTT. Protein: CASSATSDGPRAGELFF. The chain joins TRBV9 to TRBJ2-2, with D uncertain. Between the trimmed V and J ends, which lost 3 bases and 6 bases, there was a span of 21 bases. The CDR3 has 17 residues. Germline V CDR1 and CDR2: SGDLS, YYNGEE.

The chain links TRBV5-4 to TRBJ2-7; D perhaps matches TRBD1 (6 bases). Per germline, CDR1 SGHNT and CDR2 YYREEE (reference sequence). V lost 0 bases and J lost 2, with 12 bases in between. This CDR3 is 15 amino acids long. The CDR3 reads CASSLAQGSAYEQYF. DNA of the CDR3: TGTGCCAGCAGCTTGGCGCAGGGGTCGGCCTACGAGCAGTACTTC.

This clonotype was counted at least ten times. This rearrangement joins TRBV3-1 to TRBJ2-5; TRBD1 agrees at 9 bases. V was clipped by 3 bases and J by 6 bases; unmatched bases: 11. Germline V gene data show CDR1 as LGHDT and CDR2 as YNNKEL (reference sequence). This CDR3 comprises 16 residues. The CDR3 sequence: CASSQATTGGSQTQYF. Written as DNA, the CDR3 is TGTGCCAGCAGCCAGGCTACTACAGGGGGCTCACAGACCCAGTACTTC.

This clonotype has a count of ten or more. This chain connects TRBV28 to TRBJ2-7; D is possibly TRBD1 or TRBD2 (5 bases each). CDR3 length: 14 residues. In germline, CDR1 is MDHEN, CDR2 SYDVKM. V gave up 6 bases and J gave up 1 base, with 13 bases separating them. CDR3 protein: CASSLAWGSYEQYF. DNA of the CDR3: TGTGCCAGCAGCCTTGCTTGGGGGTCCTACGAGCAGTACTTC.

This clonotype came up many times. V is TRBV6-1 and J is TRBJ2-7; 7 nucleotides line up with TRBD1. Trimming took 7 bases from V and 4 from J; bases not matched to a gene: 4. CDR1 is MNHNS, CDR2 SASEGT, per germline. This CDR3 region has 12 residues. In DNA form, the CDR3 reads TGTGCCAGCAAATCCAGGGGGTACGAGCAGTACTTC. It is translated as CASKSRGYEQYF.

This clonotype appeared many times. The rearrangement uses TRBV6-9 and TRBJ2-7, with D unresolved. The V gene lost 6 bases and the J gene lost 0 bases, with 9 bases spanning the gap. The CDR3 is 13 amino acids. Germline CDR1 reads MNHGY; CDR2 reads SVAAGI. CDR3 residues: CASSFSASYEQYF. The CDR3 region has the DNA TGTGCCAGCAGCTTTTCGGCCTCCTACGAGCAGTACTTC.

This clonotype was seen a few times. DNA for the CDR3: TGTGCCAGCAGCCCCTCCCCGGGACAGGGGGCGAGGGGCTACACCTTC. Protein: CASSPSPGQGARGYTF. The chain is built from TRBV5-5 and TRBJ1-2, with 12 bases that match TRBD1. Germline assignment: CDR1 SGHKS and CDR2 YYEKEE (reference sequence). V lost 4 bases and J lost 8; bases outside the gene matches: 12. This CDR3 spans 16 amino acids. Filled out from reference TRBV5-5 and TRBJ1-2, the complete variable domain reads DAGVTQSPTHLIKTRGQQVTLRCSPISGHKSVSWYQQVLGQGPQFIFQYYEKEERGRGNFPDRFSARQFPNYSSELNVNALLLGDSALYLCASSPSPGQGARGYTFGSGTRLTVV.

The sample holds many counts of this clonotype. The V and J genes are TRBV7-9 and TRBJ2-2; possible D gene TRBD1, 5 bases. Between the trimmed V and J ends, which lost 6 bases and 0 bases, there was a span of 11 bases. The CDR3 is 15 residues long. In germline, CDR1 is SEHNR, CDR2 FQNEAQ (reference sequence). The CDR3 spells CASRKDRTNTGELFF. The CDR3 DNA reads TGTGCCAGCAGGAAAGACAGAACGAACACCGGGGAGCTGTTTTTT.

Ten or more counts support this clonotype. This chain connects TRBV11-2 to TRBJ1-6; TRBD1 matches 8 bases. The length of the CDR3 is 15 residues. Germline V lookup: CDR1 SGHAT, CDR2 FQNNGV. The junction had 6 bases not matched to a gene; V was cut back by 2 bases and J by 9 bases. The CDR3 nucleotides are TGTGCCAGCAGCTTACGACAGGGGCGAATTTCACCCCTCCACTTT. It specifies CASSLRQGRISPLHF.